These 31 T cell receptor beta chains originate from one sample sequenced in a study of blood T cell repertoires in COVID-19. Assay used: immunoSEQ multiplex PCR; TCRdb lists only in-frame clones, some missing. The sample lists some 100,000 clones, roughly 85% occurring once. The sequenced material came from peripheral blood. These TCRs come from a woman in her fifties or sixties with acute or convalescent COVID-19.

The rearrangement links TRBV29-1 to TRBJ1-1, with 9 bases fitting TRBD1. CDR1 and CDR2 (germline): SQVTM, ANQGSEA. The CDR3 spans 14 residues. V lost 7 bases and J lost 5; bases outside the gene matches: 11. The CDR3 region has the DNA TGCAGCGCCAAACAGGGGGCGGGACGGACTGAAGCTTTCTTT. Its translation is CSAKQGAGRTEAFF.

This clone was found a few times. The rearrangement joins TRBV7-9 to TRBJ1-6; D gene uncertain. This CDR3 comprises 14 residues. Between the trimmed V and J ends, which lost 5 bases and 9 bases, there was a span of 14 bases. Germline CDR1 reads SEHNR; CDR2 reads FQNEAQ (reference sequence). CDR3 amino acids: CASSTIQSRSPLHF. CDR3 nucleotide sequence: TGTGCCAGCAGCACGATCCAAAGCCGTTCACCCCTCCACTTT.

This clone was seen a single time. This chain connects TRBV5-6 to TRBJ1-6; TRBD1 matches 12 bases. The junction had 10 bases not matched to a gene; V was cut back by 5 bases and J by 7 bases. This CDR3 spans 17 amino acids. The germline V gene encodes CDR1 SGHDT and CDR2 YYEEEE. The CDR3 DNA follows: TGTGCCAGCAGATCGACCCGGGACAGGGGGCACAATTCACCCCTCCACTTT. Its translation is CASRSTRDRGHNSPLHF.

This clone was detected only once. This chain uses TRBV5-1 with TRBJ2-1; the D is unclear. The germline V gene encodes CDR1 SGHRS and CDR2 YFSETQ. This CDR3 has 16 residues. Trimming pared 0 bases from V and 1 base from J, leaving 11 bases between. DNA of the CDR3: TGCGCCAGCAGCTTGGCTCCAGGTTCATCCTACAATGAGCAGTTCTTC. Its protein is CASSLAPGSSYNEQFF.

The chain couples TRBV7-2 to TRBJ2-7; D is unresolved. Germline values: CDR1 SGHTA, CDR2 FQGNSA. The ends were cut back, 1 base at V and 4 bases at J, with 11 bases in the middle. CDR3 length: 14 residues. As DNA, the CDR3 is TGTGCCAGCAGCTTAGTAGCTGGCGGATACGAGCAGTACTTC. Protein sequence: CASSLVAGGYEQYF. Full variable domain (rest looked up from reference TRBV7-2 and TRBJ2-7): GAGVSQSPSNKVTEKGKDVELRCDPISGHTALYWYRQSLGQGLEFLIYFQGNSAPDKSGLPSDRFSAERTGGSVSTLTIQRTQQEDSAVYLCASSLVAGGYEQYFGPGTRLTVT.

This chain uses TRBV5-1 with TRBJ1-2, with 8 bases fitting TRBD1. Looked up from germline, CDR1 is SGHRS and CDR2 is YFSETQ. The V and J ends lost 4 bases and 3 bases, in that order; junction bases with no gene match: 8. This CDR3 contains 15 residues. CDR3 nucleotides: TGCGCCAGCAGCCCTGAGGGGACAGGTGACTATGGCTACACCTTC. Its translation: CASSPEGTGDYGYTF.

The chain combines TRBV18 with TRBJ2-2; no firm D call. The germline V gene encodes CDR1 KGHSH and CDR2 LQKENI. The V end was cut by 3 bases, the J end by 7 bases, with 6 bases between. CDR3 length: 12 amino acids. The CDR3 DNA sequence: TGTGCCAGCTCACCTCTTGTCGGGGAGCTGTTTTTT. It translates to CASSPLVGELFF.

The chain is built from TRBV19 and TRBJ2-7; 7 nucleotides line up with TRBD1. The germline CDR1 and CDR2 sequences are LNHDA and SQIVND (reference sequence). V trimming: 6 bases; J trimming: 0 bases; junction bases outside the gene matches: 8. The CDR3 is made up of 15 amino acids. The CDR3 protein is CASSESGTVSYEQYF. The CDR3 DNA sequence: TGTGCCAGTAGCGAATCCGGGACAGTCTCCTACGAGCAGTACTTC.

J is TRBJ1-1 and V is TRBV5-1; D ambiguous. V lost 1 base and J 2 bases, leaving 6 bases between the germline ends. The germline CDR1 and CDR2 sequences are SGHRS and YFSETQ. The CDR3 is made up of 13 amino acids. The CDR3: CASSLNSNTEAFF. The DNA of the CDR3 is TGCGCCAGCAGCTTGAATTCAAACACTGAAGCTTTCTTT.

V gene TRBV19 combines with J gene TRBJ1-5; TRBD1 matches at 7 bases. J lost 0 bases, V lost 11 bases, and 10 bases had no gene match. Germline CDR1 and CDR2: LNHDA and SQIVND (reference sequence). The CDR3 consists of 15 residues. The CDR3 sequence: CAVGDRAYSNQPQHF. As DNA, the CDR3 is TGTGCCGTAGGAGACAGGGCCTATAGCAATCAGCCCCAGCATTTT.

This clone was picked up one time. V and J are TRBV6-2 or TRBV6-3 and TRBJ1-2; perhaps TRBD1 as D (6 bases). The germline gives CDR1 MNHEY, CDR2 SVGEGT. CDR3 size: 14 residues. Trimming took 6 bases from V and 6 from J, leaving 17 bases between them. The DNA for the CDR3 is TGTGCCAGCAGCCAGGGGAGGAATGGAGATGGCTACACCTTC. Amino acids: CASSQGRNGDGYTF.

The chain uses TRBV29-1 and TRBJ1-5, with a tentative D call TRBD1 (5 bases). V lost 4 bases to trimming and J lost 4 bases, with 11 bases between them. From germline, CDR1 is SQVTM and CDR2 ANQGSEA. The CDR3 length is 13 residues. CDR3 amino acids: CSVGDGGNQPQHF. The CDR3 region has the DNA TGCAGCGTTGGGGACGGGGGAAATCAGCCCCAGCATTTT. Together with reference TRBV29-1 and TRBJ1-5, the CDR3 gives the full variable domain: SAVISQKPSRDICQRGTSLTIQCQVDSQVTMMFWYRQQPGQSLTLIATANQGSEATYESGFVIDKFPISRPNLTFSTLTVSNMSPEDSSIYLCSVGDGGNQPQHFGDGTRLSIL.

This clone was seen just once. The chain is built from TRBV10-2 and TRBJ1-5; the match to TRBD1 covers 7 bases. Germline loops: CDR1 WSHSY, CDR2 SAAADI. This CDR3 spans 13 amino acids. Germline trimming cut 8 bases from V and 3 bases from J; bases unmatched to any gene: 4. In DNA form, the CDR3 reads TGCGCCAGCGCCGGGACAGACAATCAGCCCCAGCATTTT. It specifies CASAGTDNQPQHF.

This rearrangement joins TRBV3-1 (or the pseudogene TRBV3-2) to TRBJ1-6, with D possibly being TRBD1 (5 bases). V shed 1 base and J shed 13 bases, with 20 bases lying between them. Germline V gene sequence: CDR1 LGHDT, CDR2 YNNKEL (reference sequence). This CDR3 has 16 residues. The CDR3: CASSQAGRARGSPLHF. Here the CDR3 DNA reads TGTGCCAGCAGCCAAGCCGGCAGGGCCCGTGGTTCGCCCCTCCACTTT.

The gene calls are TRBV28 and TRBJ1-2, with D possibly matching TRBD1 (5 bases). This CDR3 contains 15 residues. Trimming removed 4 bases from V and 3 bases from J, with 15 bases in between. CDR1 is MDHEN, CDR2 SYDVKM, per germline. The CDR3 region is CASSSWQGGDYGYTF. The CDR3, as DNA: TGTGCCAGCAGTTCCTGGCAGGGAGGGGACTATGGCTACACCTTC.

V and J are TRBV28 and TRBJ1-6; possibly TRBD1 for D (6 bases). Germline assignment: CDR1 MDHEN and CDR2 SYDVKM. The CDR3 consists of 15 residues. V was trimmed by 6 bases and J by 5 bases, leaving 14 bases between them. The CDR3 loop is CASRMTGADNSPLHF. The DNA for the CDR3 is TGTGCCAGCAGAATGACAGGAGCGGATAATTCACCCCTCCACTTT.

J is TRBJ1-6 and V is TRBV3-1 (or the pseudogene TRBV3-2); possibly TRBD1 for D (6 bases). V was cut by 4 bases and J by 9 bases, with 19 bases left in between. The CDR3 contains 16 residues. CDR1 is LGHDT and CDR2 is YNNKEL in the germline V gene (reference sequence). The chain's CDR3 is CASSLEFRGATSPLHF. CDR3 in DNA: TGTGCCAGCAGCCTGGAGTTTCGGGGGGCGACTTCACCCCTCCACTTT.

The genes are TRBV9 and TRBJ1-2, with a possible D match to TRBD1 (6 bases). V was pared by 0 bases and J by 2 bases, with 11 bases between. This CDR3 has 15 amino acids. From germline, CDR1 is SGDLS and CDR2 YYNGEE. This CDR3 is CASSVEGGGNYGYTF. CDR3 sequence (DNA): TGTGCCAGCAGCGTAGAGGGAGGGGGGAACTATGGCTACACCTTC. Drawing the rest from reference TRBV9 and TRBJ1-2, the complete variable domain is DSGVTQTPKHLITATGQRVTLRCSPRSGDLSVYWYQQSLDQGLQFLIQYYNGEERAKGNILERFSAQQFPDLHSELNLSSLELGDSALYFCASSVEGGGNYGYTFGSGTRLTVV.

The chain has TRBV30 and TRBJ1-1; D unclear. In germline, CDR1 is GTSNPN, CDR2 SVGIG (reference sequence). This CDR3 has 13 residues. The V gene lost 1 base and the J gene lost 2 bases, with 8 bases spanning the gap. CDR3 residues: CAWSAGSNTEAFF. DNA of the CDR3: TGTGCCTGGAGTGCCGGGAGTAACACTGAAGCTTTCTTT.

V usage is TRBV7-3 and J usage is TRBJ2-1, with 8 bases fitting TRBD2. The germline gives CDR1 SGHTA, CDR2 FQGTGA. V was pared by 4 bases and J by 7 bases, with 6 bases of the junction left unmatched. This CDR3 is built from 14 residues. The CDR3 loop reads CASSSSGTRNEQFF. CDR3 DNA sequence: TGTGCCAGCAGCTCGTCCGGGACTAGGAATGAGCAGTTCTTC.

V and J are TRBV6-4 and TRBJ1-1, with D perhaps matching TRBD1 (5 bases). V was shortened by 6 bases and J by 1 base, with 9 bases between the two germline ends. This CDR3 has 13 residues. CDR1 and CDR2 (germline): MRHNA, SNTAGT. Here the CDR3 reads CASSSQGNTEAFF. CDR3 nucleotide sequence: TGTGCCAGCAGCTCCCAGGGGAACACTGAAGCTTTCTTT.

The chain's CDR3 is CASSRWTNAEQFF. CDR3 nucleotides: TGTGCCAGCAGCCGATGGACTAACGCTGAGCAGTTCTTC. The chain uses TRBV27 and TRBJ2-1; a possible D gene is TRBD2 (6 bases). This CDR3 comprises 13 residues. The V gene's germline CDR1 is MNHEY and CDR2 SMNVEV (reference sequence). Deletions cut 6 bases from V and 9 bases from J, with 15 bases between.

This chain uses TRBV10-3 with TRBJ2-6; D might be TRBD2 (5 bases). The V end lost 3 bases, the J end lost 4 bases, and 7 bases lay between the germline ends. Germline lookup yields CDR1 ENHRY and CDR2 SYGVKD. This CDR3 region has 14 residues. As DNA, the CDR3 is TGTGCCATCAGTGACACGGGAGGGGCCAACGTCCTGACTTTC. Its protein is CAISDTGGANVLTF.

CDR3 sequence: CSVEPQGARETQYF. CDR3 coding DNA: TGCAGCGTGGAACCCCAGGGGGCACGAGAGACCCAGTACTTC. The rearrangement links TRBV29-1 to TRBJ2-5; 8 nucleotides agree with TRBD1. The CDR3 loop spans 14 amino acids. The trim removed 6 bases at V and 4 bases at J, leaving 10 bases unmatched. Germline-derived CDR1 and CDR2 are SQVTM and ANQGSEA.

This clone has more than one count but fewer than ten. This chain connects TRBV28 to TRBJ2-7; D may be TRBD1 (6 bases). CDR3 length: 14 residues. CDR1 is MDHEN, CDR2 SYDVKM, per germline. V shed 6 bases and J shed 6 bases, with 18 bases lying between them. CDR3 DNA sequence: TGTGCCAGCAGGCCAACCGGGACATTGGGCGAGCAGTACTTC. Translated, it gives CASRPTGTLGEQYF.

The chain is built from TRBV3-1 (or the pseudogene TRBV3-2) and TRBJ2-7, with a possible D match to TRBD1 (5 bases). CDR3 size: 17 residues. The germline V gene encodes CDR1 LGHDT and CDR2 YNNKEL (reference sequence). V lost 0 bases, J lost 1 base, and 16 bases lay in between. The CDR3 region has the DNA TGTGCCAGCAGCCAAGATCGTGAGACAGAAATATCCTACGAGCAGTACTTC. Translated: CASSQDRETEISYEQYF.

The chain links TRBV5-4 to TRBJ2-1, with TRBD2 as a possible D gene (6 bases). The CDR3 covers 15 residues. CDR1 and CDR2 from the germline V gene are SGHNT and YYREEE (reference sequence). With 4 bases removed from V and 4 bases from J, the gap between germline ends came to 15 bases. The CDR3 DNA is TGTGCCAGCAGCCCGGGTGTCGGGGGATACAATGAGCAGTTCTTC. This codes for CASSPGVGGYNEQFF.

This sequence joins TRBV2 and TRBJ2-5, with D possibly TRBD2 on 5 matching bases. There are 12 residues in the CDR3. Germline V gives CDR1 SNHLY, CDR2 FYNNEI. Trimming pared 8 bases from V and 3 bases from J, leaving 10 bases between. This chain's CDR3 is CASVSGEETQYF. In DNA, the CDR3 is TGTGCCAGCGTGTCCGGGGAAGAGACCCAGTACTTC.

The V gene is TRBV9, the J gene TRBJ1-1; 8 bases line up with TRBD1. Germline V gene sequence: CDR1 SGDLS, CDR2 YYNGEE. The trim removed 0 bases at V and 3 bases at J, leaving 1 base unmatched. This CDR3 has 14 residues. The CDR3 here is CASSVGQGHTEAFF. The CDR3, as DNA: TGTGCCAGCAGCGTAGGACAGGGGCACACTGAAGCTTTCTTT.

The rearrangement joins TRBV2 to TRBJ1-6; TRBD1 matches at 7 bases. The CDR3 has 15 residues. The germline CDR1 and CDR2 sequences are SNHLY and FYNNEI. The junction had 4 bases not matched to a gene; V was cut back by 6 bases and J by 2 bases. CDR3 in DNA: TGTGCCAGCAGCGCAGGGACAGCCTATAATTCACCCCTCCACTTT. Its protein is CASSAGTAYNSPLHF. The full variable domain, its missing parts supplied by reference TRBV2 and TRBJ1-6, is EPEVTQTPSHQVTQMGQEVILRCVPISNHLYFYWYRQILGQKVEFLVSFYNNEISEKSEIFDDQFSVERPDGSNFTLKIRSTKLEDSAMYFCASSAGTAYNSPLHFGNGTRLTVT.

This clone was observed a single time. This chain joins TRBV5-5 and TRBJ2-7; D is perhaps TRBD1 (6 bases). V was trimmed by 1 base and J by 3 bases, leaving 14 bases between them. The germline V gene has CDR1 SGHKS and CDR2 YYEKEE (reference sequence). The CDR3 has 15 amino acids. CDR3 nucleotide sequence: TGTGCCAGCAGCTTGCAACAGGGTGGATACTACGAGCAGTACTTC. This encodes CASSLQQGGYYEQYF.